A selection of T cell receptor beta chains follows, all from one sample in a study of cytomegalovirus exposure and HLA in healthy donors. Sequenced by immunoSEQ multiplex PCR; TCRdb stores in-frame clones only, minus some. The data contain about 200,000 clones, 80% to 85% of them singletons. Sequenced: PBMCs. The receptors stem from a woman in her twenties or thirties in good health and CMV-seronegative. Each CDR3 is given with its conserved first and last residue. The D gene is left open where the match is weak. For some rows the clone size is stated as once, few or many, or as a class when expanded; others skip it.

CDR3aa: CASSQPEDRGYGYTF
CDR3nt: TGCGCCAGCAGCCAACCCGAGGACAGGGGATATGGCTACACCTTC
d_gene: TRBD1
j_gene: TRBJ1-2
v_gene: TRBV4-1
abundance: once

CDR3aa: CASTRTGRIYEQYF
CDR3nt: TGTGCCAGCACCAGGACAGGGCGCATATACGAGCAGTACTTC
d_gene: TRBD1
j_gene: TRBJ2-7
v_gene: TRBV27
abundance: NA

CDR3aa: CASSEPGGGYEQYF
CDR3nt: TGCGCCAGCAGTGAGCCCGGCGGCGGCTACGAGCAGTACTTC
d_gene: NA
j_gene: TRBJ2-7
v_gene: TRBV10-1
abundance: NA

CDR3aa: CASTLYEPALRREKRKYNEQFF
CDR3nt: TGCGCCAGCACTTTATATGAGCCCGCGCTTAGGCGGGAGAAAAGGAAATACAATGAGCAGTTCTTC
d_gene: TRBD2
j_gene: TRBJ2-1
v_gene: TRBV5-1
abundance: NA

CDR3aa: CASSLVDRVRGQFF
CDR3nt: TGTGCCAGCAGCTTGGTGGACAGGGTACGAGGGCAGTTCTTC
d_gene: TRBD1
j_gene: TRBJ2-1
v_gene: TRBV5-6
abundance: NA

CDR3aa: CASRVGQADTGELFF
CDR3nt: TGTGCCAGCAGAGTAGGACAGGCCGACACCGGGGAGCTGTTTTTT
d_gene: TRBD1
j_gene: TRBJ2-2
v_gene: TRBV2
abundance: NA

CDR3aa: CAGRTGSNQPQHF
CDR3nt: TGTGCCGGCCGGACGGGAAGCAATCAGCCCCAGCATTTT
d_gene: NA
j_gene: TRBJ1-5
v_gene: TRBV6-1
abundance: NA

CDR3aa: CASSSRLAGAQETQYF
CDR3nt: TGTGCCAGCAGTTCCCGACTAGCGGGTGCTCAAGAGACCCAGTACTTC
d_gene: TRBD2
j_gene: TRBJ2-5
v_gene: TRBV27
abundance: NA

CDR3aa: CASSPGQGFNSNQPQHF
CDR3nt: TGCGCCAGCAGCCCGGGACAGGGGTTTAATAGCAATCAGCCCCAGCATTTT
d_gene: TRBD1
j_gene: TRBJ1-5
v_gene: TRBV4-1
abundance: NA

CDR3aa: CASSPGTVEKLFF
CDR3nt: TGTGCCAGCTCACCTGGGACAGTGGAAAAACTGTTTTTT
d_gene: TRBD1
j_gene: TRBJ1-4
v_gene: TRBV18
abundance: once

CDR3aa: CASSLVSQNTEAFF
CDR3nt: TGCGCCAGCAGCTTGGTTTCACAAAACACTGAAGCTTTCTTT
d_gene: NA
j_gene: TRBJ1-1
v_gene: TRBV5-1
abundance: NA

CDR3aa: CASRVLGARNEQFF
CDR3nt: TGTGCCAGTAGAGTGTTGGGGGCTCGCAATGAGCAGTTCTTC
d_gene: NA
j_gene: TRBJ2-1
v_gene: TRBV19
abundance: NA

CDR3aa: CAWTTEAVGTEAFF
CDR3nt: TGTGCCTGGACGACGGAGGCGGTAGGGACTGAAGCTTTCTTT
d_gene: NA
j_gene: TRBJ1-1
v_gene: TRBV30
abundance: NA

CDR3aa: CASHLGRGDTQYF
CDR3nt: TGCGCCAGCCACCTGGGGCGGGGGGATACGCAGTATTTT
d_gene: TRBD2
j_gene: TRBJ2-3
v_gene: TRBV5-1
abundance: NA

CDR3aa: CASRVGGQETQYF
CDR3nt: TGCGCCAGCAGGGTGGGGGGCCAAGAGACCCAGTACTTC
d_gene: NA
j_gene: TRBJ2-5
v_gene: TRBV5-1
abundance: once

CDR3aa: CASSLVAGANGEQFF
CDR3nt: TGCGCCAGCAGCTTAGTAGCGGGGGCCAATGGGGAGCAGTTCTTC
d_gene: TRBD2
j_gene: TRBJ2-1
v_gene: TRBV5-1
abundance: NA

CDR3aa: CASSIPGQGNSYEQYF
CDR3nt: TGTGCCAGTAGTATCCCGGGACAGGGAAACTCCTACGAGCAGTACTTC
d_gene: TRBD1
j_gene: TRBJ2-7
v_gene: TRBV19
abundance: NA

CDR3aa: CASSQFYRHSGPSGRISNEQFF
CDR3nt: TGCGCCAGCAGTCAATTTTACAGGCACTCCGGTCCTAGCGGGAGGATTAGTAATGAGCAGTTCTTC
d_gene: TRBD2
j_gene: TRBJ2-1
v_gene: TRBV23-1
abundance: NA

CDR3aa: CASSERAGSTEAFF
CDR3nt: TGTGCCAGCAGTGAAAGGGCTGGGAGCACTGAAGCTTTCTTT
d_gene: NA
j_gene: TRBJ1-1
v_gene: TRBV6-4
abundance: NA

CDR3aa: CASSLEGGQVYGYTF
CDR3nt: TGTGCCAGCAGCTTGGAGGGGGGGCAGGTCTATGGCTACACCTTC
d_gene: NA
j_gene: TRBJ1-2
v_gene: TRBV7-6
abundance: NA

CDR3aa: CASSYHRTSGGETQYF
CDR3nt: TGTGCCAGTAGTTACCATAGGACTAGCGGCGGCGAGACCCAGTACTTC
d_gene: TRBD2
j_gene: TRBJ2-5
v_gene: TRBV19
abundance: NA

CDR3aa: CASSIVTSGGQTQYF
CDR3nt: TGTGCCAGTAGTATAGTCACTAGCGGGGGACAGACCCAGTACTTC
d_gene: TRBD2
j_gene: TRBJ2-5
v_gene: TRBV19
abundance: NA

CDR3aa: CASSGSTSGSSYEQYF
CDR3nt: TGTGCCAGCAGCGGATCAACTAGCGGGAGCTCCTACGAGCAGTACTTC
d_gene: TRBD2
j_gene: TRBJ2-7
v_gene: TRBV2
abundance: NA

CDR3aa: CASSWDSSNQPQHF
CDR3nt: TGTGCCAGCAGTTGGGACTCCAGCAATCAGCCCCAGCATTTT
d_gene: NA
j_gene: TRBJ1-5
v_gene: TRBV6-5
abundance: NA

CDR3aa: CASSRGQSSDEAFF
CDR3nt: TGCGCCAGCAGCCGCGGACAGTCGTCGGATGAAGCTTTCTTT
d_gene: NA
j_gene: TRBJ1-1
v_gene: TRBV5-1
abundance: NA

CDR3aa: CASSMRMINEKLFF
CDR3nt: TGTGCCAGTAGTATGAGGATGATAAATGAAAAACTGTTTTTT
d_gene: NA
j_gene: TRBJ1-4
v_gene: TRBV19
abundance: NA

CDR3aa: CAVFGPGVDEQYF
CDR3nt: TGTGCAGTTTTTGGACCGGGAGTCGACGAGCAGTACTTC
d_gene: NA
j_gene: TRBJ2-7
v_gene: TRBV6-5
abundance: NA

CDR3aa: CASRPRGDNNSPLHF
CDR3nt: TGTGCCAGCAGACCCCGGGGGGATAATAATTCACCCCTCCACTTT
d_gene: NA
j_gene: TRBJ1-6
v_gene: TRBV2
abundance: once

CDR3aa: CASEVNRGVRKLFF
CDR3nt: TGTGCCAGTGAGGTGAACAGGGGTGTTCGAAAACTGTTTTTT
d_gene: TRBD1
j_gene: TRBJ1-4
v_gene: TRBV19
abundance: NA

CDR3aa: CASSLTGYFEAFF
CDR3nt: TGCGCCAGCAGCTTGACAGGGTACTTTGAAGCTTTCTTT
d_gene: NA
j_gene: TRBJ1-1
v_gene: TRBV5-1
abundance: NA

CDR3aa: CAWRGGHTQYF
CDR3nt: TGTGCCTGGAGGGGCGGGCATACGCAGTATTTT
d_gene: NA
j_gene: TRBJ2-3
v_gene: TRBV30
abundance: NA

CDR3aa: CASSYRRLAGGPLYF
CDR3nt: TGTGCCAGCAGTTACCGAAGACTAGCGGGAGGACCGTTGTACTTC
d_gene: TRBD2
j_gene: TRBJ2-7
v_gene: TRBV6-5
abundance: NA

CDR3aa: CASSPQGSEKLFF
CDR3nt: TGCGCCAGCAGCCCCCAGGGTAGCGAAAAACTGTTTTTT
d_gene: NA
j_gene: TRBJ1-4
v_gene: TRBV5-1
abundance: few

CDR3aa: CASSLARGQGSRMAKNIQYF
CDR3nt: TGCGCCAGCAGCTTGGCCAGGGGACAGGGAAGTAGGATGGCCAAAAACATTCAGTACTTC
d_gene: TRBD1
j_gene: TRBJ2-4
v_gene: TRBV5-1
abundance: NA

CDR3aa: CASSETSGSGTPLYF
CDR3nt: TGTGCCAGCAGTGAAACTAGCGGGAGCGGAACCCCACTGTACTTC
d_gene: TRBD2
j_gene: TRBJ2-4
v_gene: TRBV6-1
abundance: NA

CDR3aa: CASSLIGGYEQYF
CDR3nt: TGTGCCAGCAGCTTAATAGGGGGCTACGAGCAGTACTTC
d_gene: NA
j_gene: TRBJ2-7
v_gene: TRBV7-9
abundance: NA

CDR3aa: CASSERAGGPGELFF
CDR3nt: TGTGCCAGCAGTGAACGAGCGGGGGGGCCCGGGGAGCTGTTTTTT
d_gene: TRBD2
j_gene: TRBJ2-2
v_gene: TRBV2
abundance: NA

CDR3aa: CASSQAGRRQGYEQYF
CDR3nt: TGCGCCAGCAGCCAAGCGGGTCGTCGACAGGGGTACGAGCAGTACTTC
d_gene: TRBD1
j_gene: TRBJ2-7
v_gene: TRBV4-1
abundance: NA

CDR3aa: CASSAGPSSYEQYF
CDR3nt: TGCGCCAGCAGCGCGGGACCTTCCTCCTACGAGCAGTACTTC
d_gene: NA
j_gene: TRBJ2-7
v_gene: TRBV5-1
abundance: NA

CDR3aa: CASSSGDTDTQYF
CDR3nt: TGTGCCAGCAGCTCAGGTGACACAGATACGCAGTATTTT
d_gene: NA
j_gene: TRBJ2-3
v_gene: TRBV5-6
abundance: once

CDR3aa: CASSPTGHVDEQYF
CDR3nt: TGTGCCAGCAGTCCTACAGGGCACGTGGACGAGCAGTACTTC
d_gene: NA
j_gene: TRBJ2-7
v_gene: TRBV6-5
abundance: few

CDR3aa: CASSLVTGGMLYGYTF
CDR3nt: TGTGCCAGCAGCTTAGTGACAGGGGGCATGCTCTATGGCTACACCTTC
d_gene: TRBD1
j_gene: TRBJ1-2
v_gene: TRBV7-9
abundance: NA

CDR3aa: CAWSEASHTEAFF
CDR3nt: TGTGCCTGGAGTGAAGCATCCCACACTGAAGCTTTCTTT
d_gene: NA
j_gene: TRBJ1-1
v_gene: TRBV30
abundance: NA

CDR3aa: CASSLDGTSGRDEQFF
CDR3nt: TGTGCCAGCAGCTTAGACGGGACTAGCGGGAGGGATGAGCAGTTCTTC
d_gene: TRBD2
j_gene: TRBJ2-1
v_gene: TRBV11-3
abundance: NA

CDR3aa: CASSLRPGASNQPQHF
CDR3nt: TGTGCCAGCAGTTTACGTCCTGGGGCAAGCAATCAGCCCCAGCATTTT
d_gene: NA
j_gene: TRBJ1-5
v_gene: TRBV27
abundance: few

CDR3aa: CASSKLAGGFTDTQYF
CDR3nt: TGTGCCAGCAGTAAGCTAGCGGGGGGGTTTACAGATACGCAGTATTTT
d_gene: TRBD2
j_gene: TRBJ2-3
v_gene: TRBV27
abundance: NA

CDR3aa: CASSGQGYGYTF
CDR3nt: TGTGCCAGTAGTGGACAGGGTTACGGCTACACCTTC
d_gene: TRBD1
j_gene: TRBJ1-2
v_gene: TRBV19
abundance: NA

CDR3aa: CASTGGTSTDTQYF
CDR3nt: TGTGCCAGCACAGGGGGAACTAGCACAGATACGCAGTATTTT
d_gene: TRBD1
j_gene: TRBJ2-3
v_gene: TRBV28
abundance: NA

CDR3aa: CASSLERTGNTEAFF
CDR3nt: TGCGCCAGCAGCTTGGAAAGGACAGGCAACACTGAAGCTTTCTTT
d_gene: TRBD1
j_gene: TRBJ1-1
v_gene: TRBV5-1
abundance: NA

CDR3aa: CASSLSGTGIYEQYF
CDR3nt: TGTGCCAGCAGTTTAAGTGGGACAGGGATCTACGAGCAGTACTTC
d_gene: TRBD1
j_gene: TRBJ2-7
v_gene: TRBV28
abundance: NA

CDR3aa: CASSKGQDGNTIYF
CDR3nt: TGTGCCAGCAGCAAGGGACAGGATGGAAACACCATATATTTT
d_gene: TRBD1
j_gene: TRBJ1-3
v_gene: TRBV11-2
abundance: NA

CDR3aa: CASSFLGQAYEQYF
CDR3nt: TGTGCCAGCAGTTTCTTGGGACAAGCCTACGAGCAGTACTTC
d_gene: NA
j_gene: TRBJ2-7
v_gene: TRBV28
abundance: NA

CDR3aa: CASSGSVISTDTQYF
CDR3nt: TGCGCCAGCAGCGGCAGCGTTATAAGCACAGATACGCAGTATTTT
d_gene: NA
j_gene: TRBJ2-3
v_gene: TRBV5-1
abundance: NA